Below, 11 T cell receptor beta chains from the same sample are listed, as sequenced in a study of cytomegalovirus exposure and HLA in healthy donors. 60 Vbeta and 13 Jbeta primers were used in PCR. TCRdb's copy holds only in-frame clones and misses some; the assay was immunoSEQ multiplex PCR. In the table there are around 110,000 clones, about two thirds of which are singletons. Source material: PBMCs. These receptors were taken from a boy younger than 18 in good health and CMV-seronegative.

The rearrangement joins TRBV28 to TRBJ1-3; tentative D call: TRBD1 (5 bases). The V end lost 5 bases, the J end lost 4 bases, and 15 bases lay between the germline ends. The CDR3 is 15 amino acids. The germline gives CDR1 MDHEN, CDR2 SYDVKM. Here the CDR3 DNA reads TGTGCCAGCAGTCTAATAGGGGCGGCAGGAAACACCATATATTTT. Translation gives CASSLIGAAGNTIYF.

This clone was seen only once. The chain recombines TRBV11-2 with TRBJ2-3, with D tentatively TRBD1 (6 bases). CDR1 and CDR2 from the germline V gene are SGHAT and FQNNGV. This CDR3 comprises 14 residues. Trimming removed 5 bases from V and 2 bases from J, with 11 bases in between. The CDR3 DNA follows: TGTGCCAGCAGCCAGGGGCCGTACACAGATACGCAGTATTTT. Protein sequence: CASSQGPYTDTQYF.

This chain connects TRBV2 to TRBJ2-1; TRBD2 agrees at 8 bases. V trimming: 6 bases; J trimming: 9 bases; junction bases outside the gene matches: 7. The CDR3 extends over 13 amino acids. CDR1 is SNHLY and CDR2 is FYNNEI in the germline V gene. CDR3 nucleotide sequence: TGTGCCAGCAGACTAGCGGCCGTGGGTGAGCAGTTCTTC. Its translation: CASRLAAVGEQFF.

The chain joins TRBV25-1 to TRBJ2-2, with D maybe TRBD1 (6 bases). Trimming left V 3 bases short and J 5 bases short, with 19 bases between. CDR3 length: 17 amino acids. CDR1 MGHDK and CDR2 SYGVNS come from the germline V gene. The CDR3 region has the DNA TGTGCCAGCAGTGATTTTGGGTGGACAGCAAGGACCGGGGAGCTGTTTTTT. This sequence encodes CASSDFGWTARTGELFF.

This sequence joins TRBV15 and TRBJ2-5, with 8 bases matching TRBD2. The germline V gene encodes CDR1 LNHNV and CDR2 YYDKDF (reference sequence). CDR3 length: 15 residues. V shed 0 bases, J shed 5 bases, and the junction held 5 bases outside the gene matches. CDR3 sequence reads: CATSRDTGGGETQYF. The CDR3 DNA reads as TGTGCCACCAGCAGAGATACGGGGGGGGGTGAGACCCAGTACTTC. The full variable domain, with the rest looked up from reference TRBV15 and TRBJ2-5, is DAMVIQNPRYQVTQFGKPVTLSCSQTLNHNVMYWYQQKSSQAPKLLFHYYDKDFNNEADTPDNFQSRRPNTSFCFLDIRSPGLGDTAMYLCATSRDTGGGETQYFGPGTRLLVL.

This clone was observed a single time. CDR3 protein: CASSQVSIGGYGYTF. For the CDR3, the DNA is TGTGCCAGCAGCCAAGTTTCGATAGGAGGGTATGGCTACACCTTC. This chain uses TRBV5-6 with TRBJ1-2; D is undetermined. Germline lookup yields CDR1 SGHDT and CDR2 YYEEEE. With 4 bases removed from V and 5 bases from J, the gap between germline ends came to 18 bases. The CDR3 loop spans 15 amino acids.

This clone appeared a single time. The chain uses TRBV25-1 and TRBJ1-1; 9 bases are shared with TRBD1. Germline V gene sequence: CDR1 MGHDK, CDR2 SYGVNS. The CDR3 length is 15 residues. V shed 4 bases and J 1 base; nucleotides not matched to a gene: 4. The CDR3 DNA follows: TGTGCCAGCAGTGTTAACAGGGGGCAGAACACTGAAGCTTTCTTT. This gives the protein CASSVNRGQNTEAFF.

V and J are TRBV12-5 and TRBJ2-5, with 8 bases matching TRBD1. CDR3 length equals 13 residues. Trimming cost V 6 bases and J 5 bases; bases outside gene matches: 5. Germline values: CDR1 LGHNT, CDR2 FRNRAP. For the CDR3, the DNA is TGTGCTAGTGGGAAACAGGGGGTGGAGACCCAGTACTTC. Encoded protein: CASGKQGVETQYF.

This clone was found once. The rearrangement uses TRBV5-4 and TRBJ2-1; the D is unclear. Trimming removed 3 bases from V and 4 bases from J, with 8 bases in between. Per germline, CDR1 SGHNT and CDR2 YYREEE (reference sequence). This CDR3 spans 13 amino acids. CDR3 nucleotide sequence: TGTGCCAGCAGCTCCCGTATGTACAATGAGCAGTTCTTC. Residues: CASSSRMYNEQFF.

J is TRBJ1-2 and V is TRBV6-4, with TRBD1 as a possible D gene (5 bases). The CDR3 length is 12 residues. The V end was cut by 5 bases, the J end by 8 bases, with 12 bases between. Germline V gives CDR1 MRHNA, CDR2 SNTAGT. Written as DNA, the CDR3 is TGTGCCAGCAGTCGGGGGTCGTGGGGCTACACCTTC. Residues: CASSRGSWGYTF.

V usage is TRBV7-2 and J usage is TRBJ2-7, with D maybe TRBD1 (7 bases). The CDR3 contains 17 residues. V was clipped by 2 bases and J by 4 bases, with 21 bases between them. Germline CDR1 and CDR2: SGHTA and FQGNSA. This chain's CDR3 is CASSLKTGPGGSYEQYF. CDR3 bases: TGTGCCAGCAGCTTAAAGACCGGTCCAGGGGGGTCATACGAGCAGTACTTC.